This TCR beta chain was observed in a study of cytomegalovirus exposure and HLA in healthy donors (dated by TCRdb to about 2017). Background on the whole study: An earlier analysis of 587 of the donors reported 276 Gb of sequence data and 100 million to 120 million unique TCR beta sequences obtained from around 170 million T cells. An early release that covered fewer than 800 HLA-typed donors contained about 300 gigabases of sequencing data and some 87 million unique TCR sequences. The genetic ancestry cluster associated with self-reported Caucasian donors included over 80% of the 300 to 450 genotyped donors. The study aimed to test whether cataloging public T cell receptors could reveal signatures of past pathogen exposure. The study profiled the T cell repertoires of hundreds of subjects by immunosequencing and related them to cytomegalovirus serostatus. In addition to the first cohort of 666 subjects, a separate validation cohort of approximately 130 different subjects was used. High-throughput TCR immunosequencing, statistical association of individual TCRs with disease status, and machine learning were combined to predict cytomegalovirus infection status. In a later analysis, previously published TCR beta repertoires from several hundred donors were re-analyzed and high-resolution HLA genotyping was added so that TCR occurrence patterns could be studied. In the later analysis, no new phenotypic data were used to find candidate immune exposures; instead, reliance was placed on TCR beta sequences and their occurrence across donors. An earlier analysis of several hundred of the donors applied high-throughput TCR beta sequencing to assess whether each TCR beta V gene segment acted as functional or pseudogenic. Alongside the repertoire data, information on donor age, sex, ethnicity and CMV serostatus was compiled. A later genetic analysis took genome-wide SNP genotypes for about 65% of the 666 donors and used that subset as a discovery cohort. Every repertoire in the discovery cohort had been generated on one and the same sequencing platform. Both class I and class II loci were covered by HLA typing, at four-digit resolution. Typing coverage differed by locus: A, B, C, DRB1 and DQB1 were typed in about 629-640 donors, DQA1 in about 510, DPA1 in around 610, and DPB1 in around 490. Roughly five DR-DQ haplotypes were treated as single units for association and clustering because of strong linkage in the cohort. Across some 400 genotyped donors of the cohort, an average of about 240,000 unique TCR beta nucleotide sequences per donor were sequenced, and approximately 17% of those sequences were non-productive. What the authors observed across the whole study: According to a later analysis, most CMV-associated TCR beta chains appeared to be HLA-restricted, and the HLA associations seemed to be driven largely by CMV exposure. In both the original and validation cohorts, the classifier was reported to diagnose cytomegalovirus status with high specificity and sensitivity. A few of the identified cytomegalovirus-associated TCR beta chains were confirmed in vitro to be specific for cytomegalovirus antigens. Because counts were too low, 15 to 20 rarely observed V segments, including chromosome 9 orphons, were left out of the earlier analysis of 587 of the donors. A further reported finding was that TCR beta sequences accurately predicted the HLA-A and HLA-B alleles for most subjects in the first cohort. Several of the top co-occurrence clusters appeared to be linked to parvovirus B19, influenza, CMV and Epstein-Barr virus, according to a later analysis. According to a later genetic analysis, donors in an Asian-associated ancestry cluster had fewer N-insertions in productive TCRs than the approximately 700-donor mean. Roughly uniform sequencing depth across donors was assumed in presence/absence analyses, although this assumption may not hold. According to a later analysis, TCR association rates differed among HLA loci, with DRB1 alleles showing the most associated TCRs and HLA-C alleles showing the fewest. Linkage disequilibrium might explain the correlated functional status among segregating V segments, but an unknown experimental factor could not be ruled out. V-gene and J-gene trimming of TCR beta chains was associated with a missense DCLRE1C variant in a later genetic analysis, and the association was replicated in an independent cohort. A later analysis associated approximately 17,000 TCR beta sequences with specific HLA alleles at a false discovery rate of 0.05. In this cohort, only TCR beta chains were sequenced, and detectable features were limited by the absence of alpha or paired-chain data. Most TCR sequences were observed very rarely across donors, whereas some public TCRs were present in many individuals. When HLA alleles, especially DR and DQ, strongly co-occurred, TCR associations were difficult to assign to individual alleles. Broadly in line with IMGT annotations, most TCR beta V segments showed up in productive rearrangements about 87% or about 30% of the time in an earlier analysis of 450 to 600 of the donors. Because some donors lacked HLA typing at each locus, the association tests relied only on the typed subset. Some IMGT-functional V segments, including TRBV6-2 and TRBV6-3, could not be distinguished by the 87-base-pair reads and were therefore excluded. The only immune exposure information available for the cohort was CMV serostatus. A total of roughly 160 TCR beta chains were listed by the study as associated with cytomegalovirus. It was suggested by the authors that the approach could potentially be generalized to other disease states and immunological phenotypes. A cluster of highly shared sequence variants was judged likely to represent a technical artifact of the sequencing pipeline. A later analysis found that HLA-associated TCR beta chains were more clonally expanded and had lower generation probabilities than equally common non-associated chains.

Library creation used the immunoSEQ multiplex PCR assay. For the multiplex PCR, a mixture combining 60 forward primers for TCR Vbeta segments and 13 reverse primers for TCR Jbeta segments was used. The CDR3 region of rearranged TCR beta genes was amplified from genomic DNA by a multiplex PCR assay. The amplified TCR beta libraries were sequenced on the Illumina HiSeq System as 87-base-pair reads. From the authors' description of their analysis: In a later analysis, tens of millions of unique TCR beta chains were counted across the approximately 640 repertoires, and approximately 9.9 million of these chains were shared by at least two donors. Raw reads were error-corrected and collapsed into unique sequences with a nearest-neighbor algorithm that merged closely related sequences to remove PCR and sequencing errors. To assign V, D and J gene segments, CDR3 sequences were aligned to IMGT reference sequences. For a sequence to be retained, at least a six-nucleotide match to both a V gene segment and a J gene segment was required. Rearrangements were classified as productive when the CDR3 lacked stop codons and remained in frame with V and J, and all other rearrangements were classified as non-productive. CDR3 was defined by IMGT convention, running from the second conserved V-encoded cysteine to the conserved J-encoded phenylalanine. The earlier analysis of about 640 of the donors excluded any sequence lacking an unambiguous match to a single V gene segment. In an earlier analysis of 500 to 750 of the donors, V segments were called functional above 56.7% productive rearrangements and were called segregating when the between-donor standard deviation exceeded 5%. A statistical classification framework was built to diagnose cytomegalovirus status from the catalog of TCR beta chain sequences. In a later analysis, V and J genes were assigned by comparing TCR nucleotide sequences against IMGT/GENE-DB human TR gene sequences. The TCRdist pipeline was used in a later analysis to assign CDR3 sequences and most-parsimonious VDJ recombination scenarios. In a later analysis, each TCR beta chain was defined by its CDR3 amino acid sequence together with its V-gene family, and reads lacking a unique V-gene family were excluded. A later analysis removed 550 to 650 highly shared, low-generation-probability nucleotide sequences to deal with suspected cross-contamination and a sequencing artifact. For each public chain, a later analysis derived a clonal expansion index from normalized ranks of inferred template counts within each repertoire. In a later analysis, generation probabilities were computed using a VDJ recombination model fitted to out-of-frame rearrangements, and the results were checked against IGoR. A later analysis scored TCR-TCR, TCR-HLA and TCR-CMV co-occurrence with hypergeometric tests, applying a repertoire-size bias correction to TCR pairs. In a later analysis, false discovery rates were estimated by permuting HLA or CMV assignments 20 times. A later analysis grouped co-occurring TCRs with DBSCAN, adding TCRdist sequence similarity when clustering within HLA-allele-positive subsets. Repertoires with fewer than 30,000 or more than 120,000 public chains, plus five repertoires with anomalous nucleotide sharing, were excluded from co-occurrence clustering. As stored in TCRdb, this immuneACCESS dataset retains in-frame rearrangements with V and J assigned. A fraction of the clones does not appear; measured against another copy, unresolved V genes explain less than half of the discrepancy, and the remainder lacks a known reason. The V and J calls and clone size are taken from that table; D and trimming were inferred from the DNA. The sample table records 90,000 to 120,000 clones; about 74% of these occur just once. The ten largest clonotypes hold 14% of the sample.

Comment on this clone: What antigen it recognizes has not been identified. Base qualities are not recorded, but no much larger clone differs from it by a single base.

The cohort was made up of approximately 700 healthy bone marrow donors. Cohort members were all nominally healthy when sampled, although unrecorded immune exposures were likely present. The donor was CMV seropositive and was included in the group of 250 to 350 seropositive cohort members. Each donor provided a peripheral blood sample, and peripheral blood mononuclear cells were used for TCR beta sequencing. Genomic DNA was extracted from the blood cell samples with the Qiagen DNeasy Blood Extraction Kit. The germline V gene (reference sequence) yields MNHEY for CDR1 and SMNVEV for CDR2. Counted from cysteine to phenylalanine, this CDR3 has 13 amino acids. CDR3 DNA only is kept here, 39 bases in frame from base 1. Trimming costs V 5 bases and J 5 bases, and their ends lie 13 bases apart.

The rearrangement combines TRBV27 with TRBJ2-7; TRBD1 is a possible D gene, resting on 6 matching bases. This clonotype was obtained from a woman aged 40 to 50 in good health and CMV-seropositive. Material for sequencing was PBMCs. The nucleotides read TGTGCCAGCAGTGGGGGACAAAGAGACGAGCAGTACTTC. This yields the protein CASSGGQRDEQYF.